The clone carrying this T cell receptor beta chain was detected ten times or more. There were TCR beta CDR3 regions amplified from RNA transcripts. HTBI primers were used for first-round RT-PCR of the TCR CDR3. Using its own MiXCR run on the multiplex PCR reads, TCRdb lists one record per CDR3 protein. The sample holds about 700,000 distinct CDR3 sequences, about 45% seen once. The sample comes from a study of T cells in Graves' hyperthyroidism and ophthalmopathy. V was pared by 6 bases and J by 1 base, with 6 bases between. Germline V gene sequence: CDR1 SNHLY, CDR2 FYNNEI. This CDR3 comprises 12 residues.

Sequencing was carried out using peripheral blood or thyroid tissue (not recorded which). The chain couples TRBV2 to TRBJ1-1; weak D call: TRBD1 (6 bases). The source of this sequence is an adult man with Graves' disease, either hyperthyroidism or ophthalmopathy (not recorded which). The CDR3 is CASRDRNTEAFF. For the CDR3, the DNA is TGTGCCAGCAGGGACAGGAACACTGAAGCTTTCTTT.